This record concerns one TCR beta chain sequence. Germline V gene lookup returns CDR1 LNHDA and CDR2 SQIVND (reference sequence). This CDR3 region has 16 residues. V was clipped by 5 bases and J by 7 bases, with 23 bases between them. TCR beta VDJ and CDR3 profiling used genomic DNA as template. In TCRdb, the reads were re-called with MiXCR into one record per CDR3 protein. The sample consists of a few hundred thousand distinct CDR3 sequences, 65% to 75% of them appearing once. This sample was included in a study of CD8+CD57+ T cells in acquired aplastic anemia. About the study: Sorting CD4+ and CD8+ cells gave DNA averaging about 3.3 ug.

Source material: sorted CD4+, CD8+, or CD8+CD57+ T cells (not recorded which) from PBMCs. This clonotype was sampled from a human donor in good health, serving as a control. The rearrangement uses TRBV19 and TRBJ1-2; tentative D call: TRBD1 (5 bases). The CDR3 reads CASSPFPRATNTGYTF. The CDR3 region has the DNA TGTGCCAGTAGTCCGTTTCCCAGGGCAACAAATACTGGCTACACCTTC.